This T cell receptor (beta chain) derives from a study of CD8 T cells in ankylosing spondylitis. Trimming left V 3 bases short and J 4 bases short, with 6 bases between. The germline V gene has CDR1 DFQATT and CDR2 SNEGSKA (reference sequence). The CDR3 runs 12 residues. Quantitative 5'-RACE was performed with molecular barcodes, and it yielded the TCR beta libraries. TCRdb re-called the 5' RACE reads through MiXCR, storing one row per CDR3 protein. The sample lists some 250,000 distinct CDR3 sequences, 20% to 30% occurring once. General study findings and limits: With a CD8+ phenotype, disease-linked clones were relatively rare in peripheral blood. Matched synovial fluid from ankylosing spondylitis patients was reported to be enriched for disease-linked clones.

As concerns this clonotype: Its antigen is not identified.

The receptor was isolated from a male donor with ankylosing spondylitis or in good health (not recorded which). The rearrangement links TRBV20-1 to TRBJ1-4; D ambiguous. Sequencing was performed on blood, either unsorted or a sorted T cell fraction (not recorded which). In DNA form, the CDR3 reads TGCAGTGCTAGGTTGGGTAATGAAAAACTGTTTTTT. Translating gives CSARLGNEKLFF.